A selection of T cell receptor beta chains follows, all from one sample in a study of T cell changes during pregnancy in multiple sclerosis. Only in-frame clones appear in the TCRdb table, and some are missing; sequencing was by immunoSEQ multiplex PCR. The sample shows about 59,000 clones, approximately 94% of them seen only once. Sample: CD8+ T cells from peripheral blood mononuclear cells, taken after pregnancy. The receptors stem from a female donor with multiple sclerosis, enrolled in a pregnancy study. The conserved cysteine and the conserved F or W are not part of the CDR3 here.

len	v_gene	CDR3aa
13	TRBV6-5	ASSYSSLGGDTQY
12	TRBV27	ASSPDRGHYEQY
14	TRBV6-7	AINLGGDTIYNEQF
11	TRBV30	AWSRTGQTEAF
9	TRBV28	AIGQGYGYT
13	TRBV29-1	SVEDEGRRADTQY
11	TRBV7-9	ASSQYTGYGYT
12	TRBV6-5	ASSSGLAGGEQF
12	TRBV30	AWSPQRSEETQY
13	TRBV6-4	ASSVDFGSSYEQY
12	TRBV27	ASSPDRANQPQH
12	TRBV28	ASSLGAANTEAF
10	TRBV30	AWSETERTQY
10	TRBV29-1	SVDEGTYEQF
13	TRBV7-6	ASSPGQGLNQPQH
11	TRBV10-3	AIHGGLEDTIY
11	TRBV19	ASSIGSSNEQF
12	TRBV27	ASSSGTGNTEAF
17	TRBV9	ASSVVIPPLWEKPHEQY
14	TRBV4-1	ASSQGRGGLNTEAF
14	TRBV9	ASSSSTAGGFYEQY
11	TRBV29-1	SVEDRGPFEQY
14	TRBV7-8	ASSPRTSGPRNEQF
11	TRBV27	ASSLEGSQPQH
15	TRBV30	AWSVPWTIALYNEQF
14	TRBV4-3	ASSQDRTGSDEKLF
12	TRBV7-9	ASTTPGATYEQY
14	TRBV25-1	ASSGLTGTGLYEQY
13	TRBV19	ASTLGGSSYNEQF
13	TRBV27	ASSYDGGGSGPQH
13	TRBV5-4	ASSLKRERDNEQF
12	TRBV4-1	ASSQVATGNEQF
15	TRBV4-2	ASSPPPPSGSTDTQY
13	TRBV6-1	ASSEGTSGSYEQY
9	TRBV19	ASRQGYEQY